What follows are 18 T cell receptor beta chains derived from one specimen sequenced in a study of T-cell reconstitution after alpha-beta-depleted transplantation in children. Preparation of the TCRbeta library was carried out with unique molecular identifiers. TCRdb ran MiXCR on the PCR reads and lists one entry per CDR3 protein. The data show about 540,000 distinct CDR3 sequences, 15% to 20% seen once. The sample was PBMCs from the stem cell graft donor, taken from the stem cell graft. These receptors came from a human donor who donated a stem cell graft to a child with acute lymphoblastic leukemia.

This clonotype was seen more than once but under ten times. The chain carries TRBV7-9 and TRBJ1-6; D possibly corresponds to TRBD1 (6 bases). The V gene's germline CDR1 is SEHNR and CDR2 FQNEAQ (reference sequence). CDR3 size: 14 residues. Trimming left V 0 bases short and J 7 bases short, with 7 bases between. The CDR3 sequence is CASSLAGGNSPLHF. Written as DNA, the CDR3 is TGTGCCAGCAGCTTAGCAGGGGGGAATTCACCCCTCCACTTT. The full variable domain, with the rest looked up from reference TRBV7-9 and TRBJ1-6, is DTGVSQNPRHKITKRGQNVTFRCDPISEHNRLYWYRQTLGQGPEFLTYFQNEAQLEKSRLLSDRFSAERPKGSFSTLEIQRTEQGDSAMYLCASSLAGGNSPLHFGNGTRLTVT.

The chain uses TRBV20-1 and TRBJ2-2; no definite D call. The CDR3 runs to 13 residues. The V gene lost 3 bases and the J gene lost 1 base, with 6 bases spanning the gap. CDR1 and CDR2 (germline): DFQATT, SNEGSKA (reference sequence). CDR3 coding DNA: TGCAGTGCTAGCCCCTTGAACACCGGGGAGCTGTTTTTT. Translated: CSASPLNTGELFF.

This clonotype occurred a few times. J is TRBJ2-3 and V is TRBV15, with D possibly being TRBD2 (5 bases). Germline V CDR1 and CDR2: LNHNV, YYDKDF (reference sequence). The CDR3 is made up of 18 amino acids. V was clipped by 3 bases and J by 1 base, with 20 bases between them. The CDR3 loop is CATSSAGVRIHRTDTQYF. In nucleotides, the CDR3 is TGTGCCACCAGCAGTGCCGGGGTGCGGATTCACCGCACAGATACGCAGTATTTT.

This clonotype has more than one count but fewer than ten. This rearrangement joins TRBV12-3 or TRBV12-4 to TRBJ2-1; unclear D gene. The CDR3 covers 13 residues. The germline V and J ends were trimmed by 3 bases and 7 bases, with 10 bases remaining between them. In DNA form, the CDR3 reads TGTGCCAGCAGTTTCATAACCGTGAATGAGCAGTTCTTC. Translation: CASSFITVNEQFF.

This clonotype was seen a handful of times. The DNA of the CDR3 is TGCGCCAGCAGCAAGATTAGAGCGGATACGCAGTATTTT. It translates to CASSKIRADTQYF. The chain uses TRBV5-1 and TRBJ2-3, with D uncertain. The CDR3 length is 13 residues. CDR1 and CDR2 (germline): SGHRS, YFSETQ. V lost 4 bases and J lost 6, with 12 bases in between.

The genes are TRBV7-9 and TRBJ2-7; no firm D call. V shed 1 base and J shed 2 bases, with 12 bases lying between them. Germline CDR1 and CDR2: SEHNR and FQNEAQ (reference sequence). The CDR3 consists of 15 residues. In DNA, the CDR3 is TGTGCCAGCAGCTTAGACATAGCAGGCCCCTACGAGCAGTACTTC. This encodes CASSLDIAGPYEQYF.

This clonotype was observed a handful of times. The rearrangement uses TRBV4-1 and TRBJ2-3; D unresolved. V lost 1 base to trimming and J lost 2 bases, with 13 bases between them. The CDR3 length is 16 residues. Germline V lookup: CDR1 MGHRA, CDR2 YSYEKL. The DNA for the CDR3 is TGCGCCAGCAGCCAAGCGCCAGGCATCTTCACAGATACGCAGTATTTT. The encoded protein is CASSQAPGIFTDTQYF.

This clonotype came up a few times. V gene TRBV20-1 combines with J gene TRBJ2-3; D gene unclear. Germline V gene sequence: CDR1 DFQATT, CDR2 SNEGSKA (reference sequence). This CDR3 is built from 16 residues. The V end lost 3 bases, the J end lost 0 bases, and 16 bases lay between the germline ends. CDR3 sequence: CSARADWITSTDTQYF. CDR3 sequence (DNA): TGCAGTGCTAGGGCAGACTGGATAACTAGCACAGATACGCAGTATTTT.

This clonotype appeared a few times. V is TRBV6-5 and J is TRBJ1-2, with 7 bases fitting TRBD1. V gave up 0 bases and J gave up 2 bases; unmatched junction bases: 3. Germline assignment: CDR1 MNHEY and CDR2 SVGAGI. The CDR3 consists of 15 residues. CDR3 DNA sequence: TGTGCCAGCAGTTACTCTGGGACAGCAAACTATGGCTACACCTTC. Protein sequence: CASSYSGTANYGYTF.

This clonotype showed up just a few times. J is TRBJ1-4 and V is TRBV5-1; unclear D gene. The CDR3 is 14 amino acids. Trimming took 2 bases from V and 7 from J, leaving 12 bases between them. Germline assignment: CDR1 SGHRS and CDR2 YFSETQ. The CDR3 region is CASSFQGGSEKLFF. DNA for the CDR3: TGCGCCAGCAGCTTCCAAGGAGGAAGTGAAAAACTGTTTTTT.

There are many counts of this clonotype. This chain links TRBV7-9 with TRBJ1-1; the D is unclear. CDR1 and CDR2 from the germline V gene are SEHNR and FQNEAQ (reference sequence). The CDR3 contains 12 residues. Trimming removed 3 bases at V and 1 base at J, with 3 bases between. CDR3 DNA: TGTGCCAGCAGCTTTGAGAACACTGAAGCTTTCTTT. It is translated as CASSFENTEAFF. Variable domain in full (rest from reference TRBV7-9 and TRBJ1-1): DTGVSQNPRHKITKRGQNVTFRCDPISEHNRLYWYRQTLGQGPEFLTYFQNEAQLEKSRLLSDRFSAERPKGSFSTLEIQRTEQGDSAMYLCASSFENTEAFFGQGTRLTVV.

This clonotype was detected a few times. The V call is TRBV6-1, the J call TRBJ2-1, with 10 bases aligning to TRBD2. The CDR3 extends over 15 amino acids. Trimming removed 3 bases from V and 1 base from J; junction bases left unmatched: 0. Germline V lookup: CDR1 MNHNS, CDR2 SASEGT. CDR3 residues: CASSDSGRSYNEQFF. The CDR3 coding sequence is TGTGCCAGCAGTGATAGCGGGAGGTCCTACAATGAGCAGTTCTTC.

This clonotype has a count of ten or more. The J gene is TRBJ2-3, the V gene TRBV5-1; 12 bases match TRBD2. Germline trimming cut 4 bases from V and 6 bases from J; bases unmatched to any gene: 9. The germline V gene has CDR1 SGHRS and CDR2 YFSETQ. This CDR3 is built from 16 residues. The DNA for the CDR3 is TGCGCCAGCAGCCCCCGACTAGCGGGAGAGGCGGATACGCAGTATTTT. It translates to CASSPRLAGEADTQYF.

This clonotype was seen once. This chain links TRBV6-4 with TRBJ2-3; TRBD2 matches at 8 bases. There are 15 residues in the CDR3. CDR1 MRHNA and CDR2 SNTAGT come from the germline V gene. The V and J ends lost 0 bases and 4 bases, in that order; junction bases with no gene match: 3. DNA for the CDR3: TGTGCCAGCAGTGACTCGACAGCGGGAGCAGATACGCAGTATTTT. It encodes CASSDSTAGADTQYF.

The chain recombines TRBV12-3 or TRBV12-4 with TRBJ1-2, with D tentatively TRBD1 (5 bases). V lost 10 bases, J lost 8 bases, and 26 bases lay in between. This CDR3 contains 15 residues. The CDR3 reads CANTPGRDLTYGYTF. The DNA of the CDR3 is TGTGCCAACACTCCGGGACGGGACCTAACCTACGGCTACACCTTC.

CDR3 residues: CASSWVGSYNEQFF. CDR3 DNA sequence: TGCGCCAGCAGCTGGGTGGGCTCCTACAATGAGCAGTTCTTC. The chain employs TRBV5-1 and TRBJ2-1, with unresolved D. The CDR3 sequence is 14 residues long. The germline V and J ends were trimmed by 3 bases and 0 bases, with 7 bases remaining between them. Germline V CDR1 and CDR2: SGHRS, YFSETQ. The full variable domain, completed using reference TRBV5-1 and TRBJ2-1, is KAGVTQTPRYLIKTRGQQVTLSCSPISGHRSVSWYQQTPGQGLQFLFEYFSETQRNKGNFPGRFSGRQFSNSRSEMNVSTLELGDSALYLCASSWVGSYNEQFFGPGTRLTVL.

This clonotype has a count of ten or more. The rearrangement uses TRBV5-1 and TRBJ2-3, with a tentative D call TRBD2 (6 bases). Germline V lookup: CDR1 SGHRS, CDR2 YFSETQ. The CDR3 loop spans 15 amino acids. Trimming pared 4 bases from V and 5 bases from J, leaving 17 bases between. In DNA form, the CDR3 reads TGCGCCAGCAGCCTAACCGGGAGTCCCATAGATACGCAGTATTTT. As protein: CASSLTGSPIDTQYF.

The genes are TRBV6-1 and TRBJ1-4, with no clear D. The CDR3 has 15 residues. The V end was cut by 4 bases, the J end by 5 bases, with 14 bases between. Germline assignment: CDR1 MNHNS and CDR2 SASEGT. The CDR3 region is CASSALSQENEKLFF. CDR3 nucleotides: TGTGCCAGCAGTGCCTTATCGCAAGAGAATGAAAAACTGTTTTTT.